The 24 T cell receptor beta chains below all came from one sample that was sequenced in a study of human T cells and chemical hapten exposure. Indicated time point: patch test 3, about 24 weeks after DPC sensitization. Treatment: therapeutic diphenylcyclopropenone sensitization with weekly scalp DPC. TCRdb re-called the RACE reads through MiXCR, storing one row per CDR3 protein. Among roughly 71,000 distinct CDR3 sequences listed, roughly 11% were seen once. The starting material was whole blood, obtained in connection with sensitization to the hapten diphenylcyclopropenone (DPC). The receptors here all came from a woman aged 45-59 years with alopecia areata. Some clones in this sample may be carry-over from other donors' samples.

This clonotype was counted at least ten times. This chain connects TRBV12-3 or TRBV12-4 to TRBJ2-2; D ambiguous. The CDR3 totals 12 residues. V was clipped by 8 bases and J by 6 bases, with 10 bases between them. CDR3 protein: CASGLLAGELFF. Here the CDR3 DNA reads TGTGCCAGCGGGTTGTTAGCCGGGGAGCTGTTTTTT.

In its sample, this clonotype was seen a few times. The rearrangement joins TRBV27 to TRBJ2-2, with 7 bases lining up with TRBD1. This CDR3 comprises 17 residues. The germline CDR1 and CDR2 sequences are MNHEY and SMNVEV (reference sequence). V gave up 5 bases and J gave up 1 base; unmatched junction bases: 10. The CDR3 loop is CASSPRQGLGNTGELFF. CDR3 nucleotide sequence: TGTGCCAGCAGTCCCAGACAGGGTTTGGGGAACACCGGGGAGCTGTTTTTT.

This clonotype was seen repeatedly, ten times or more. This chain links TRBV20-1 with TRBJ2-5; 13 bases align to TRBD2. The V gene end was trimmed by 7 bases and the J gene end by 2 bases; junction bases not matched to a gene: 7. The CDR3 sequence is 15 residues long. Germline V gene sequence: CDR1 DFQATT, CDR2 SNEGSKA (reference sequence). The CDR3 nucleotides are TGCAGTGGAAGAAAGGGACTAGCGGGGCAAGAGACCCAGTACTTC. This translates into CSGRKGLAGQETQYF.

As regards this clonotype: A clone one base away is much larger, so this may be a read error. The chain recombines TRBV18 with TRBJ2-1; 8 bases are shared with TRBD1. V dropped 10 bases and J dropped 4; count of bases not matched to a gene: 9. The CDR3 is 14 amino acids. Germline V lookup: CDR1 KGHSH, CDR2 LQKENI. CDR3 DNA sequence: TGTGCCAACTCCGGGACAGGATATTACAATGAGCAGTTCTTC. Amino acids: CANSGTGYYNEQFF.

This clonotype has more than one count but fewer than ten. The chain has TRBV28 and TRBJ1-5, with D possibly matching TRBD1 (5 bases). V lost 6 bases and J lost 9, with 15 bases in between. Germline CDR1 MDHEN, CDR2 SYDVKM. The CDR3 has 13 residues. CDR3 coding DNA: TGTGCCAGCAGAGTGGCAGGTGGGGCGCCCCAGCATTTT. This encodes CASRVAGGAPQHF.

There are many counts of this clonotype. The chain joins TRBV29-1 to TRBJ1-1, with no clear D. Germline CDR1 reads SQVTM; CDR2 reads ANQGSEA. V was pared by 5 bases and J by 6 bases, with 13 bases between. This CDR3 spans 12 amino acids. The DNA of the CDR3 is TGCAGCGTTTCCTTAGATGGGTCTGAAGCTTTCTTT. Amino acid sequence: CSVSLDGSEAFF.

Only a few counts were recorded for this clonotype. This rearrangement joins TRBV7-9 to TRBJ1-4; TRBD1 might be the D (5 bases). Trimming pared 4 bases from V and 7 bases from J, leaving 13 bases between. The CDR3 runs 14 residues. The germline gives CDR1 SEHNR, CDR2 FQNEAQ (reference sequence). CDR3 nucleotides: TGTGCCAGCAGCTCCGACAGTGTGGGTGAAAAACTGTTTTTT. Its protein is CASSSDSVGEKLFF. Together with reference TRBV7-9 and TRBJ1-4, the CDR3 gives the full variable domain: DTGVSQNPRHKITKRGQNVTFRCDPISEHNRLYWYRQTLGQGPEFLTYFQNEAQLEKSRLLSDRFSAERPKGSFSTLEIQRTEQGDSAMYLCASSSDSVGEKLFFGSGTQLSVL.

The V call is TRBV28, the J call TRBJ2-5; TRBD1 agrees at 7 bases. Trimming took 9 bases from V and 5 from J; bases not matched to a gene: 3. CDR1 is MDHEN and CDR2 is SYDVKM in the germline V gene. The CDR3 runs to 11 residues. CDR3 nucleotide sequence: TGTGCCAGTAGGGACAGCGAGACCCAGTACTTC. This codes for CASRDSETQYF.

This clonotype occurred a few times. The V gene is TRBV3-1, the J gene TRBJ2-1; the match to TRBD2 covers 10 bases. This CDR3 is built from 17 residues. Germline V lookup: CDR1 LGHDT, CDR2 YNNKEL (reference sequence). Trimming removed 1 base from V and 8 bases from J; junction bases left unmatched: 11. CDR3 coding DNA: TGTGCCAGCAGCCAAGTCCTGTCTAGCGGGAGAGGAGATGAGCAGTTCTTC. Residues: CASSQVLSSGRGDEQFF.

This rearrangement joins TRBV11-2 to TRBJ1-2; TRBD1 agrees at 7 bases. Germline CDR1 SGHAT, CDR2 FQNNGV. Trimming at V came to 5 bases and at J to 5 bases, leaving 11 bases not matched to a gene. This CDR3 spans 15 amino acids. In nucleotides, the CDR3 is TGTGCCAGCAGCCCCGGACAGGATGGGCTTTATGGCTACACCTTC. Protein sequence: CASSPGQDGLYGYTF.

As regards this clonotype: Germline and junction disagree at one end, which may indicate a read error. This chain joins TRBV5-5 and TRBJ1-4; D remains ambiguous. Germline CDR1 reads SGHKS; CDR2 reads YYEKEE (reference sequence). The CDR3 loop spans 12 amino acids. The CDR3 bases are TGTGCCGGCAGCTTCTCTAATGAAAAACTGTTTTTT. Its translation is CAGSFSNEKLFF.

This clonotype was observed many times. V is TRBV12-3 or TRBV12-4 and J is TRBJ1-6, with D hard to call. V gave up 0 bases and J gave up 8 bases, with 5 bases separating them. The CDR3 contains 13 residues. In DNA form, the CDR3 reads TGTGCCAGCAGTTTAGCTTCGGATTCACCCCTCCACTTT. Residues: CASSLASDSPLHF.

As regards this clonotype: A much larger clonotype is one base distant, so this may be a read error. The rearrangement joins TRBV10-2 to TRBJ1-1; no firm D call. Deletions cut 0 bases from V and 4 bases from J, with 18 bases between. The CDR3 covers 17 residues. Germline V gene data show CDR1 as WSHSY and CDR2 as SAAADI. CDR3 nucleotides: TGCGCCAGCAGTGAGTCCGGGCAGACGATCATGAGCACTGAAGCTTTCTTT. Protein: CASSESGQTIMSTEAFF.

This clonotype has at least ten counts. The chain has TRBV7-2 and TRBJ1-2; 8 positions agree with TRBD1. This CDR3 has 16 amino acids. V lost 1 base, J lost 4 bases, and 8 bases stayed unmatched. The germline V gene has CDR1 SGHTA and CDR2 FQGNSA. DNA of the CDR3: TGTGCCAGCAGCTTAGGTCCCGCAGGGGGCATCTATGGCTACACCTTC. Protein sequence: CASSLGPAGGIYGYTF. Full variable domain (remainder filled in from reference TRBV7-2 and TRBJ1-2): GAGVSQSPSNKVTEKGKDVELRCDPISGHTALYWYRQSLGQGLEFLIYFQGNSAPDKSGLPSDRFSAERTGGSVSTLTIQRTQQEDSAVYLCASSLGPAGGIYGYTFGSGTRLTVV.

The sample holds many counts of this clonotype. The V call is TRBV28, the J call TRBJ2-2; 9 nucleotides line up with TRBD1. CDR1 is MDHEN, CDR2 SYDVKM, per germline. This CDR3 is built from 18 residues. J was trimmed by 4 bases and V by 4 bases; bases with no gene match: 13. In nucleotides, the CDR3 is TGTGCCAGCAGTTCAATGCCGGGACAGGGTACGGTCACCGGGGAGCTGTTTTTT. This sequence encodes CASSSMPGQGTVTGELFF.

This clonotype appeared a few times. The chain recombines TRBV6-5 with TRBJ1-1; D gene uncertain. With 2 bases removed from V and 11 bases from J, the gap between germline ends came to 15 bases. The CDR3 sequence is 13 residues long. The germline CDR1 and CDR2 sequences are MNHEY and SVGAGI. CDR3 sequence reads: CASSYPYGDSAFF. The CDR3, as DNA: TGTGCCAGCAGTTACCCATACGGAGATTCGGCTTTCTTT.

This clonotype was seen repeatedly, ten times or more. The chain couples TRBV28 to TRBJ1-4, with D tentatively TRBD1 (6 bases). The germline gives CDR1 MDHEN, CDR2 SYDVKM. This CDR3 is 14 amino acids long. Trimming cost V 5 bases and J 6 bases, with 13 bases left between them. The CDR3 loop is CASSDGTLDEKLFF. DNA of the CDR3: TGTGCCAGCAGTGACGGGACACTGGATGAAAAACTGTTTTTT.

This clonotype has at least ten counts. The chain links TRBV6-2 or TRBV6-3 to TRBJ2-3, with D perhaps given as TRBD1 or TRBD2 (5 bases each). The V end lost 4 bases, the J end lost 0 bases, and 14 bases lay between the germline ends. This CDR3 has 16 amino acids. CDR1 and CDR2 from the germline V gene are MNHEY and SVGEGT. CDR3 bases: TGTGCCAGCAGTTCCGGGACGGGATCTAGCACAGATACGCAGTATTTT. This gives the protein CASSSGTGSSTDTQYF.

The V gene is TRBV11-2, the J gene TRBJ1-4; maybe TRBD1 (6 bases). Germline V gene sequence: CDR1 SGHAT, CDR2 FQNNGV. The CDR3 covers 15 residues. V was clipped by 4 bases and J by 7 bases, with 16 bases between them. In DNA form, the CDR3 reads TGTGCCAGCAGCTCCCGGGGCCTCAGGGGTGAAAAACTGTTTTTT. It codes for CASSSRGLRGEKLFF.

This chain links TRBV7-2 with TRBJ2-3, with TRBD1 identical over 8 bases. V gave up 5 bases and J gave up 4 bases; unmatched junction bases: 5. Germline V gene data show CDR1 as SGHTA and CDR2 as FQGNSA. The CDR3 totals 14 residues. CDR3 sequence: CASSPGQGPDTQYF. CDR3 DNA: TGTGCCAGCAGCCCTGGACAGGGACCAGATACGCAGTATTTT.

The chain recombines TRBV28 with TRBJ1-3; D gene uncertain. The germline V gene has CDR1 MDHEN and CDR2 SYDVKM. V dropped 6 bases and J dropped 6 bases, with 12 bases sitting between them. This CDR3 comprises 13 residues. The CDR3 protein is CASSLKVPNTIYF. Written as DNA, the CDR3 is TGTGCCAGCAGCCTCAAAGTACCAAACACCATATATTTT.

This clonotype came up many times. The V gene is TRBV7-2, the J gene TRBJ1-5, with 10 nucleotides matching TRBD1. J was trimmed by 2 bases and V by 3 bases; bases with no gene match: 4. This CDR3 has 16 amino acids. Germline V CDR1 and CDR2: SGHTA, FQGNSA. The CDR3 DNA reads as TGTGCCAGCAGCTTGACAGGGGGCGGTGGCAATCAGCCCCAGCATTTT. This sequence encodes CASSLTGGGGNQPQHF.

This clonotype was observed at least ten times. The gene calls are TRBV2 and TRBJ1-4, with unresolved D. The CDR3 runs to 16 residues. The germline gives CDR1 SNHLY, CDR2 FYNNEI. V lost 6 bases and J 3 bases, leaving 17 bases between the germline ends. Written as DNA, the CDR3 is TGTGCCAGCAGGGCCCACCACACAGCTTCTAATGAAAAACTGTTTTTT. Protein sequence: CASRAHHTASNEKLFF.

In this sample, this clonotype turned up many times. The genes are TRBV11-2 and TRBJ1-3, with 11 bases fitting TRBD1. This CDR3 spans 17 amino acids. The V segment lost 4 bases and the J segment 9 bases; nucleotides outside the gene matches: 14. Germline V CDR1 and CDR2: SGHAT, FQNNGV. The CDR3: CASSSAGRTGGRTTIYF. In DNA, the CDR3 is TGTGCCAGCAGCTCGGCCGGGAGGACAGGGGGCCGTACCACCATATATTTT.